The entry below describes one T cell receptor beta chain. This entry is derived from a study of cytomegalovirus exposure and HLA in healthy donors. The germline gives CDR1 SNHLY, CDR2 FYNNEI. The CDR3 is made up of 14 amino acids. The V and J ends lost 4 bases and 2 bases respectively, with 11 bases between them. While unrecorded immune exposures were likely, the donors were nominally healthy when sampled. Primers included in the PCR were 60 Vbeta and 13 Jbeta primers. Profiled with immunoSEQ multiplex PCR; TCRdb holds only in-frame clones, not every one. The profile shows more than 130,000 clones, 80% of them singletons.

The material sequenced was PBMCs. This clonotype was obtained from a male donor in good health and CMV-seronegative. The chain joins TRBV2 to TRBJ2-5, with D perhaps TRBD1 (6 bases). CDR3 region: CASSGRTAQETQYF. CDR3 bases: TGTGCCAGCAGTGGCCGGACAGCACAAGAGACCCAGTACTTC.